This T cell receptor (beta chain) was sequenced in a study of CD8 T cells in ankylosing spondylitis. A note on this clonotype: Its antigen is not identified.

Findings and caveats of the study: As reported, disease-linked clones showed significant enrichment in matched ankylosing spondylitis synovial fluid. Prior literature has documented some motif variants in synovial fluid and blood from reactive arthritis.

CDR3 length: 15 amino acids. Trimming shortened V by 5 bases and J by 7 bases, and 21 bases separated the two germline ends. Germline V lookup: CDR1 MNHNS, CDR2 SASEGT. In making TCR beta libraries, quantitative 5'-RACE with molecular barcodes was used. One entry per CDR3 protein results from TCRdb running MiXCR on the 5' RACE reads. Among under 450,000 distinct CDR3 sequences listed, around 20% were seen once. The sequence was obtained from a male donor with ankylosing spondylitis or in good health (not recorded which). The sequenced sample consisted of blood, either unsorted or a sorted T cell fraction (not recorded which). The V call is TRBV6-1, the J call TRBJ2-7, with a tentative D call TRBD2 (7 bases). CDR3 DNA sequence: TGTGCCAGCAGTACCCGCTTGCGGGGGCTGGGTGAGCAGTACTTC. This translates into CASSTRLRGLGEQYF.